One T cell receptor beta chain is described in this entry. Germline V lookup: CDR1 MDHEN, CDR2 SYDVKM. Trimming took 5 bases from V and 4 from J; bases not matched to a gene: 12. The CDR3 is made up of 17 amino acids. The data were obtained in a study of T cell changes during pregnancy in multiple sclerosis. The data were produced by immunoSEQ multiplex PCR, yet TCRdb's version contains in-frame clones alone and is incomplete. This sample has 90,000 to 100,000 clones, with about 94% found just once. The V gene is TRBV28, the J gene TRBJ2-7, with 12 nucleotides matching TRBD1. This sequence was found in a female donor with multiple sclerosis, enrolled in a pregnancy study. Sequenced here: peripheral blood, sampled in the third trimester of pregnancy. The CDR3 DNA sequence: TGTGCCAGCAGTCCCAACCCGGGACAGGGGGCGGGTTACGAGCAGTACTTC. This codes for CASSPNPGQGAGYEQYF.